A single sample is the source of the 27 T cell receptor beta chains below, sequenced in a study of T-cell reconstitution after alpha-beta-depleted transplantation in children. The TCRbeta library incorporated unique molecular identifiers. TCRdb re-called the PCR reads with MiXCR, one entry per CDR3 protein. Seen here are about 360,000 distinct CDR3 sequences, 13% observed once, and the top ten hold around 4%. Specimen: PBMCs, collected from the stem cell graft. These receptors all stem from a human donor who donated a stem cell graft to a child with Fanconi anemia.

This clonotype was recorded many times. The rearrangement links TRBV20-1 to TRBJ1-5, with 7 bases aligning to TRBD1. The CDR3 spans 15 residues. V shed 5 bases, J shed 2 bases, and the junction held 9 bases outside the gene matches. Per the germline V gene, CDR1 is DFQATT and CDR2 is SNEGSKA (reference sequence). Here the CDR3 reads CSAFDRVLGNQPQHF. Written as DNA, the CDR3 is TGCAGTGCTTTTGACAGGGTCCTTGGCAATCAGCCCCAGCATTTT.

The J gene is TRBJ1-2, the V gene TRBV5-1; D not certain. The CDR3 extends over 13 amino acids. With 2 bases removed from V and 6 bases from J, the gap between germline ends came to 11 bases. Germline V lookup: CDR1 SGHRS, CDR2 YFSETQ. This CDR3 reads CASSFPDLDGYTF. DNA of the CDR3: TGCGCCAGCAGCTTCCCGGATCTAGATGGCTACACCTTC.

This clonotype was picked up a small number of times. The chain recombines TRBV5-6 with TRBJ1-5, with a tentative D call TRBD1 (5 bases). CDR1 and CDR2 from the germline V gene are SGHDT and YYEEEE. V was shortened by 4 bases and J by 0 bases, with 17 bases between the two germline ends. This CDR3 comprises 17 residues. The CDR3: CASSLGVGGNSNQPQHF. In DNA form, the CDR3 reads TGTGCCAGCAGCCTGGGGGTAGGAGGGAATAGCAATCAGCCCCAGCATTTT.

J is TRBJ2-2 and V is TRBV5-1; tentatively, D is TRBD2 (6 bases). In germline, CDR1 is SGHRS, CDR2 YFSETQ. V was trimmed by 0 bases and J by 3 bases, leaving 9 bases between them. The CDR3 totals 15 residues. The CDR3, as DNA: TGCGCCAGCAGCTTGGGCGGAGGGGACACCGGGGAGCTGTTTTTT. Its protein is CASSLGGGDTGELFF.

V usage is TRBV7-8 and J usage is TRBJ2-1; 10 bases fit TRBD1. After removal of 5 bases from V and 10 bases from J, the junction contained 11 bases not matched to a gene. The CDR3 has 15 amino acids. Germline-derived CDR1 and CDR2 are SGHVS and FQNEAQ. This CDR3 reads CASSPGDRGPVEQFF. The CDR3 coding sequence is TGTGCCAGCAGCCCAGGGGACAGGGGCCCCGTGGAGCAGTTCTTC.

In this sample, this clonotype turned up a few times. J is TRBJ2-3 and V is TRBV24-1, with 11 nucleotides matching TRBD1. The ends lost 5 bases at V and 2 bases at J; junction bases unmatched: 2. The CDR3 covers 15 residues. Looked up from germline, CDR1 is KGHDR and CDR2 is SFDVKD. The CDR3 DNA reads as TGTGCCACCAGTGCAGGACAGGGGGCCACAGATACGCAGTATTTT. As protein: CATSAGQGATDTQYF.

The chain has TRBV5-1 and TRBJ2-5; 7 positions match TRBD2. The CDR3 has 15 amino acids. Germline V gives CDR1 SGHRS, CDR2 YFSETQ. Germline trimming cut 3 bases from V and 2 bases from J; bases unmatched to any gene: 7. CDR3 amino acids: CASSWNGGTQETQYF. CDR3 coding DNA: TGCGCCAGCAGCTGGAACGGGGGGACGCAAGAGACCCAGTACTTC.

This chain uses TRBV12-3 or TRBV12-4 with TRBJ2-7; D ambiguous. V lost 3 bases and J lost 5, with 23 bases in between. This CDR3 region has 17 residues. The CDR3 protein is CASSFGLAWGNGHEQYF. For the CDR3, the DNA is TGTGCCAGCAGTTTCGGCCTCGCTTGGGGTAATGGCCACGAGCAGTACTTC.

In DNA form, the CDR3 reads TGCGCCAGCAGCCAAGATCTGGCGGGGGGGGGAACAGATACGCAGTATTTT. Translated: CASSQDLAGGGTDTQYF. The genes are TRBV4-3 and TRBJ2-3; 9 bases are a match to TRBD2. There are 17 residues in the CDR3. The germline V gene has CDR1 LGHNA and CDR2 YSLEER. The trim removed 0 bases at V and 3 bases at J, leaving 7 bases unmatched.

This clonotype came up a few times. The CDR3 loop is CASSLAGAGEQFF. DNA for the CDR3: TGTGCCAGCAGCTTAGCGGGGGCCGGTGAGCAGTTCTTC. The chain carries TRBV7-6 and TRBJ2-1; D perhaps matches TRBD1 (6 bases). CDR3 size: 13 residues. The ends were cut back, 0 bases at V and 9 bases at J, with 9 bases in the middle. CDR1 is SGHVS and CDR2 is FNYEAQ in the germline V gene.

This clonotype showed up just a few times. The CDR3: CASSEAGPSYEQYV. As DNA, the CDR3 is TGTGCCAGCAGTGAAGCTGGGCCGAGCTACGAGCAGTACGTC. This chain links TRBV6-1 with TRBJ2-7; D ambiguous. The CDR3 contains 14 residues. Trimming stripped 0 bases from V and 3 bases from J, with 9 bases between. Looked up from germline, CDR1 is MNHNS and CDR2 is SASEGT.

The V and J genes are TRBV30 and TRBJ2-6; 7 nucleotides align to TRBD1. The germline gives CDR1 GTSNPN, CDR2 SVGIG (reference sequence). V dropped 5 bases and J dropped 0; count of bases not matched to a gene: 7. There are 16 residues in the CDR3. CDR3 in amino acids: CAWLRDSLSGANVLTF. In DNA form, the CDR3 reads TGTGCCTGGTTAAGGGACAGCCTCTCTGGGGCCAACGTCCTGACTTTC.

This clonotype was recorded at least ten times. The CDR3 here is CASSLYMGPATNEKLFF. The DNA for the CDR3 is TGTGCCAGCAGTTTATATATGGGGCCAGCAACTAATGAAAAACTGTTTTTT. The chain combines TRBV28 with TRBJ1-4, with D tentatively TRBD1 (5 bases). V lost 1 base and J lost 0, with 12 bases in between. The germline CDR1 and CDR2 sequences are MDHEN and SYDVKM. The CDR3 is made up of 17 amino acids.

Note on this clonotype: At one boundary the junction diverges from the germline segment, which might be a read error. The gene calls are TRBV20-1 and TRBJ2-7; 9 bases are shared with TRBD1. CDR1 and CDR2 (germline): DFQATT, SNEGSKA (reference sequence). There are 15 residues in the CDR3. The CDR3 is CCARGITGGRYEQYF. As DNA, the CDR3 is TGCTGTGCTAGAGGCATTACAGGGGGCCGTTACGAGCAGTACTTC.

In this sample, this clonotype turned up many times. This chain uses TRBV24-1 with TRBJ1-2, with 8 nucleotides matching TRBD1. CDR3 length: 13 residues. Trimming removed 7 bases from V and 8 bases from J; junction bases left unmatched: 8. In germline, CDR1 is KGHDR, CDR2 SFDVKD. CDR3 coding DNA: TGTGCCACCAGAGGACAGGGTGATGGCGGCTACACCTTC. Translated: CATRGQGDGGYTF.

The table lists this clonotype with a few counts. The J gene is TRBJ2-7, the V gene TRBV7-2; possibly TRBD1 for D (5 bases). Germline CDR1 reads SGHTA; CDR2 reads FQGNSA. This CDR3 has 14 residues. V lost 0 bases to trimming and J lost 4 bases, with 10 bases between them. CDR3 in amino acids: CASSLAGRVYEQYF. The CDR3 bases are TGTGCCAGCAGCTTAGCGGGCAGGGTTTACGAGCAGTACTTC. Based on the CDR3 plus reference TRBV7-2 and TRBJ2-7, the full variable domain is GAGVSQSPSNKVTEKGKDVELRCDPISGHTALYWYRQSLGQGLEFLIYFQGNSAPDKSGLPSDRFSAERTGGSVSTLTIQRTQQEDSAVYLCASSLAGRVYEQYFGPGTRLTVT.

Ten or more counts support this clonotype. V and J are TRBV7-8 and TRBJ2-3; D might be TRBD1 (5 bases). Germline CDR1 SGHVS, CDR2 FQNEAQ. The V end lost 3 bases, the J end lost 0 bases, and 13 bases lay between the germline ends. CDR3 size: 16 residues. The CDR3 nucleotides read TGTGCCAGCAGCTTTTTGACAGTCTCTAGCACAGATACGCAGTATTTT. This gives the protein CASSFLTVSSTDTQYF.

The V gene is TRBV24-1, the J gene TRBJ2-3; D is unresolved. The germline gives CDR1 KGHDR, CDR2 SFDVKD. The CDR3 runs 13 residues. Trimming stripped 4 bases from V and 10 bases from J, with 14 bases between. In DNA, the CDR3 is TGTGCCACCAGTGACCTAAATAGGGTTCCGCAGTATTTT. It yields the protein CATSDLNRVPQYF.

V and J are TRBV5-1 and TRBJ2-3; weak D call: TRBD1 (5 bases). The CDR3 totals 16 residues. The V and J ends lost 1 base and 6 bases respectively, with 18 bases between them. Germline V gene sequence: CDR1 SGHRS, CDR2 YFSETQ. The CDR3 spells CASSLSAGQGVDTQYF. In DNA, the CDR3 is TGCGCCAGCAGCTTGTCCGCTGGGCAGGGCGTTGATACGCAGTATTTT.

Only a few counts were recorded for this clonotype. This chain joins TRBV7-2 and TRBJ2-1; tentative D call: TRBD2 (6 bases). CDR3 size: 15 residues. Trimming left V 5 bases short and J 7 bases short, with 18 bases between. The germline V gene has CDR1 SGHTA and CDR2 FQGNSA. CDR3 in DNA: TGTGCCAGCAGCACGACCCGGGAGACTAGGAATGAGCAGTTCTTC. Encoded protein: CASSTTRETRNEQFF.

This clonotype has at least ten counts. V gene TRBV10-3 combines with J gene TRBJ2-1; D is unclear. CDR3 length equals 15 residues. V lost 4 bases, J lost 8 bases, and 18 bases lay in between. Germline CDR1 is ENHRY and CDR2 is SYGVKD. CDR3 DNA: TGTGCCATCAGTGTCGCTAGAAACCCGACGGATGAGCAGTTCTTC. This codes for CAISVARNPTDEQFF.

This clonotype has a handful of counts. This chain uses TRBV5-1 with TRBJ2-7, with TRBD1 as a possible D gene (5 bases). CDR1 SGHRS and CDR2 YFSETQ come from the germline V gene. V gave up 0 bases and J gave up 3 bases, with 10 bases separating them. The CDR3 runs to 14 residues. In nucleotides, the CDR3 is TGCGCCAGCAGCTTGGATGGACACCACTACGAGCAGTACTTC. Translating gives CASSLDGHHYEQYF.

This chain connects TRBV2 to TRBJ2-3, with D unclear. The CDR3 is made up of 15 amino acids. CDR1 is SNHLY and CDR2 is FYNNEI in the germline V gene. Deletions cut 5 bases from V and 4 bases from J, with 16 bases between. CDR3 coding DNA: TGTGCCAGCAGTCCGCGACGGGCTGGGGCAGATACGCAGTATTTT. This codes for CASSPRRAGADTQYF. Full variable domain (missing parts from reference TRBV2 and TRBJ2-3): EPEVTQTPSHQVTQMGQEVILRCVPISNHLYFYWYRQILGQKVEFLVSFYNNEISEKSEIFDDQFSVERPDGSNFTLKIRSTKLEDSAMYFCASSPRRAGADTQYFGPGTRLTVL.

Only a few counts were recorded for this clonotype. This chain connects TRBV5-1 to TRBJ2-1, with 10 bases fitting TRBD2. Trimming removed 1 base from V and 7 bases from J; junction bases left unmatched: 8. Germline CDR1 and CDR2: SGHRS and YFSETQ. The CDR3 runs 16 residues. CDR3 nucleotides: TGCGCCAGCAGCTTGACCCTACTAGCGGGGCTGAATGAGCAGTTCTTC. It translates to CASSLTLLAGLNEQFF.

This clonotype appeared many times. The chain combines TRBV3-1 with TRBJ2-3; TRBD2 aligns across 9 bases. CDR3 length: 15 amino acids. Germline V CDR1 and CDR2: LGHDT, YNNKEL (reference sequence). V dropped 3 bases and J dropped 3; count of bases not matched to a gene: 4. The CDR3: CASSHGGGVTDTQYF. The DNA for the CDR3 is TGTGCCAGCAGCCACGGCGGGGGGGTAACAGATACGCAGTATTTT.

The rearrangement links TRBV20-1 to TRBJ2-7; TRBD1 matches 8 bases. CDR1 and CDR2 (germline): DFQATT, SNEGSKA (reference sequence). Germline trimming cut 5 bases from V and 0 bases from J; bases unmatched to any gene: 3. There are 13 residues in the CDR3. For the CDR3, the DNA is TGCAGTGCTTCGGACAGGGCCTCCTACGAGCAGTACTTC. Translating it yields CSASDRASYEQYF.

The chain recombines TRBV24-1 with TRBJ2-7; 10 positions agree with TRBD1. The length of the CDR3 is 16 residues. V dropped 8 bases and J dropped 1; count of bases not matched to a gene: 10. Germline assignment: CDR1 KGHDR and CDR2 SFDVKD. The CDR3 DNA follows: TGTGCCACCATCAATGCCCGGGACAGGGGATCCTACGAGCAGTACTTC. Its translation: CATINARDRGSYEQYF.